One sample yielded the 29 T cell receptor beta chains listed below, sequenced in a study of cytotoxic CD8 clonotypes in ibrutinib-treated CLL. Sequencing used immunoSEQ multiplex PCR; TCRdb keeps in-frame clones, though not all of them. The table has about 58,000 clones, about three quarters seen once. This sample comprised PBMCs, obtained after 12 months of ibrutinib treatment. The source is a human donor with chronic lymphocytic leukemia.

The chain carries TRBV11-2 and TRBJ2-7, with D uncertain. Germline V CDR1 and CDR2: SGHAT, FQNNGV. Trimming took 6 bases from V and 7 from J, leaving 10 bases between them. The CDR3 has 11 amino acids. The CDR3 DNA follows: TGTGCCAGCAGTTCCCGTCGGGAGCAGTACTTC. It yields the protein CASSSRREQYF.

The CDR3 DNA reads as TGCGCCAGCAGCTTGTTGTCCGGGACAGGGGGCGAAAAACTGTTTTTT. This translates into CASSLLSGTGGEKLFF. This chain joins TRBV5-1 and TRBJ1-4, with TRBD1 identical over 12 bases. Trimming removed 1 base from V and 8 bases from J; junction bases left unmatched: 6. The CDR3 contains 16 residues. The germline V gene has CDR1 SGHRS and CDR2 YFSETQ. Variable domain in full (rest from reference TRBV5-1 and TRBJ1-4): KAGVTQTPRYLIKTRGQQVTLSCSPISGHRSVSWYQQTPGQGLQFLFEYFSETQRNKGNFPGRFSGRQFSNSRSEMNVSTLELGDSALYLCASSLLSGTGGEKLFFGSGTQLSVL.

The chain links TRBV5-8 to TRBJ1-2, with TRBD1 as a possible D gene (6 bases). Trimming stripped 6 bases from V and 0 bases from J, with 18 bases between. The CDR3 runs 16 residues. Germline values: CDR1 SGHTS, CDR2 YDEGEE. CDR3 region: CASIMGHGRANYGYTF. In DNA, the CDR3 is TGTGCCAGCATAATGGGACACGGGCGCGCTAACTATGGCTACACCTTC.

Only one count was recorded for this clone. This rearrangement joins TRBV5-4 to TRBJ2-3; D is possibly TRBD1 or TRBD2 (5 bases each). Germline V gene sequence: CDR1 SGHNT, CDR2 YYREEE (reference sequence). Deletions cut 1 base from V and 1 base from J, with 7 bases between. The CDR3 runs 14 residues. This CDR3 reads CASSLRDGTDTQYF. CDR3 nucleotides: TGTGCCAGCAGCTTGCGGGACGGCACAGATACGCAGTATTTT.

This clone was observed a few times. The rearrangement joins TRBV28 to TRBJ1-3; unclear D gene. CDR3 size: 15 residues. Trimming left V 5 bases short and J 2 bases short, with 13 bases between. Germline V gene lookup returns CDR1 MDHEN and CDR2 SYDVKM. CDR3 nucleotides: TGTGCCAGCAGTCCCCAGGTGAGGGCTGGAAACACCATATATTTT. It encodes CASSPQVRAGNTIYF.

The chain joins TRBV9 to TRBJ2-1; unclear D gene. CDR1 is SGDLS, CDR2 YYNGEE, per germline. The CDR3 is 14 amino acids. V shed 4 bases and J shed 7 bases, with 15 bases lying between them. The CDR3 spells CASSPTSSPNEQFF. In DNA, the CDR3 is TGTGCCAGCAGCCCCACAAGTTCCCCTAATGAGCAGTTCTTC.

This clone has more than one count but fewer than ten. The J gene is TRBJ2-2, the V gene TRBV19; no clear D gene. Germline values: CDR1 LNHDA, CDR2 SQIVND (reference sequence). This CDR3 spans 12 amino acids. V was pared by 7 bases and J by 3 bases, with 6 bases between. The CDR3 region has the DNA TGTGCCAGTACAAGGGACACCGGGGAGCTGTTTTTT. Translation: CASTRDTGELFF.

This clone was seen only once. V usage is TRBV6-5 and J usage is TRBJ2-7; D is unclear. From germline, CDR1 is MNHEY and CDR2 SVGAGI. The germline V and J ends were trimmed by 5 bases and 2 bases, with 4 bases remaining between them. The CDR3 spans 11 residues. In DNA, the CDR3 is TGTGCCAGCAGTAACGCCTACGAGCAGTACTTC. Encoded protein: CASSNAYEQYF.

CDR3: CASRNAGTRHEKLFF. The CDR3 DNA follows: TGCGCCAGCAGAAACGCGGGGACACGCCATGAAAAACTGTTTTTT. This chain joins TRBV5-1 and TRBJ1-4, with D tentatively TRBD1 (6 bases). CDR1 SGHRS and CDR2 YFSETQ come from the germline V gene. This CDR3 contains 15 residues. Trimming cost V 5 bases and J 6 bases, with 17 bases left between them.

CDR3 nucleotide sequence: TGTGCCAGCAGCTCCCGGACAGGGGGAATTGTCGACACTGAAGCTTTCTTT. Translated, it gives CASSSRTGGIVDTEAFF. The chain links TRBV7-9 to TRBJ1-1; 10 nucleotides agree with TRBD1. The CDR3 is 17 residues long. Germline loops: CDR1 SEHNR, CDR2 FQNEAQ (reference sequence). V was clipped by 4 bases and J by 3 bases; unmatched bases: 11.

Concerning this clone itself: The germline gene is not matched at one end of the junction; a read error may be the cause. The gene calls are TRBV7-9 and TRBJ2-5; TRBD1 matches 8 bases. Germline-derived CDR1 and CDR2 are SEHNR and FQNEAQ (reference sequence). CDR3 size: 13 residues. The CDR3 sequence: CASSLAGGETQYF. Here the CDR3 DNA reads TGTGCCAGCAGCCTAGCAGGGGGCGAGACCCAGTACTTC.

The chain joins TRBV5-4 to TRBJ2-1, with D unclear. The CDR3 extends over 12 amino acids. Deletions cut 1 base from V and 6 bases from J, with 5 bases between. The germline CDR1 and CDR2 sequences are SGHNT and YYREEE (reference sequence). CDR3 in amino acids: CASSLPFNEQFF. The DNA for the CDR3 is TGTGCCAGCAGCTTGCCCTTCAATGAGCAGTTCTTC.

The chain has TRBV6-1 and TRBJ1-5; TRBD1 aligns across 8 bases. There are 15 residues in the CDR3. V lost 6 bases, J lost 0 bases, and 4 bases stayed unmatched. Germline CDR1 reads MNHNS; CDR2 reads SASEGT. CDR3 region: CASSRDRNSNQPQHF. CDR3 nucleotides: TGTGCCAGCAGCCGGGACAGGAATAGCAATCAGCCCCAGCATTTT.

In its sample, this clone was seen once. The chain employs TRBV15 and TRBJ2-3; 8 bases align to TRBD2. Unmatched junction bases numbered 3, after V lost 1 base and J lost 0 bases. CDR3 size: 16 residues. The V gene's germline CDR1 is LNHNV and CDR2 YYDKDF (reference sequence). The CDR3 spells CATSRGREGSTDTQYF. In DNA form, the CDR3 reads TGTGCCACCAGCAGAGGCCGGGAGGGTAGCACAGATACGCAGTATTTT.

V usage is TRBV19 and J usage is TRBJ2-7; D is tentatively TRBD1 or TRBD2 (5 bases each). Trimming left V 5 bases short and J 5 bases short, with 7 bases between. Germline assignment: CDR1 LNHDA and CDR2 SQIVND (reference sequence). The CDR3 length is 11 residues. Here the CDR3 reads CASSGGHEQYF. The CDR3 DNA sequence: TGTGCCAGTAGTGGGGGACACGAGCAGTACTTC.

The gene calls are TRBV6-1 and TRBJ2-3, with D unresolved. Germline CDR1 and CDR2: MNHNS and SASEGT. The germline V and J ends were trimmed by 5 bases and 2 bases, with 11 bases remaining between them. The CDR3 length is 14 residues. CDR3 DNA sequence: TGTGCCAGCAGTTTGTCATGGGCCACAGATACGCAGTATTTT. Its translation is CASSLSWATDTQYF.

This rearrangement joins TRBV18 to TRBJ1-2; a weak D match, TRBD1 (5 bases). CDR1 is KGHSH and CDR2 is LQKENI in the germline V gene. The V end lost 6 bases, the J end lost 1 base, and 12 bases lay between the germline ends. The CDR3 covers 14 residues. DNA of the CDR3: TGTGCCAGCTCCCCAGGGCTCGATAACTATGGCTACACCTTC. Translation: CASSPGLDNYGYTF. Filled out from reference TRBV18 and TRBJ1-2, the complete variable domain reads NAGVMQNPRHLVRRRGQEARLRCSPMKGHSHVYWYRQLPEEGLKFMVYLQKENIIDESGMPKERFSAEFPKEGPSILRIQQVVRGDSAAYFCASSPGLDNYGYTFGSGTRLTVV.

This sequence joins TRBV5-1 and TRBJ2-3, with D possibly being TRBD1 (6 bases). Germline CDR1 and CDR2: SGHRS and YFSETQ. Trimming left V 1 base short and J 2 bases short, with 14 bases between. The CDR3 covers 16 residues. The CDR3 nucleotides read TGCGCCAGCAGCTTGACCCAGGGGACATACACAGATACGCAGTATTTT. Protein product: CASSLTQGTYTDTQYF.

CDR3 loop: CASSLGGTAQETQYF. CDR3 in DNA: TGTGCCAGCAGCTTAGGAGGGACAGCTCAAGAGACCCAGTACTTC. The chain carries TRBV7-9 and TRBJ2-5; TRBD1 matches at 7 bases. Germline V gene sequence: CDR1 SEHNR, CDR2 FQNEAQ (reference sequence). Trimming took 1 base from V and 2 from J; bases not matched to a gene: 4. This CDR3 contains 15 residues.

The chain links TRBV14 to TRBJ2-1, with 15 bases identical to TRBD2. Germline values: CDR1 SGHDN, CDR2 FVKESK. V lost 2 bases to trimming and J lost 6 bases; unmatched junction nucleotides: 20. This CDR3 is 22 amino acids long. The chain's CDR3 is CASSQRPPRTSGRAKDSNEQFF. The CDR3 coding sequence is TGTGCCAGCAGCCAAAGACCCCCCAGGACTAGCGGGAGGGCCAAGGATAGCAATGAGCAGTTCTTC.

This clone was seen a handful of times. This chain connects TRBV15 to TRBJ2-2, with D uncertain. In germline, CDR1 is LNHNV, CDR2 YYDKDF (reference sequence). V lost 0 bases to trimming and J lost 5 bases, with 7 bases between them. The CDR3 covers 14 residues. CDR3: CATSREVRTGELFF. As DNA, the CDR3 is TGTGCCACCAGCAGAGAGGTTAGAACCGGGGAGCTGTTTTTT. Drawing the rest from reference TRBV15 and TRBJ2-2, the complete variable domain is DAMVIQNPRYQVTQFGKPVTLSCSQTLNHNVMYWYQQKSSQAPKLLFHYYDKDFNNEADTPDNFQSRRPNTSFCFLDIRSPGLGDTAMYLCATSREVRTGELFFGEGSRLTVL.

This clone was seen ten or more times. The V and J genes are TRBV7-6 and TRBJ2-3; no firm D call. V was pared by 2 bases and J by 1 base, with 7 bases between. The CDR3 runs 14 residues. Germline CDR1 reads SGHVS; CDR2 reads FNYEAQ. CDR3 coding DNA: TGTGCCAGCAGCTTAAATAGTGGCACAGATACGCAGTATTTT. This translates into CASSLNSGTDTQYF.

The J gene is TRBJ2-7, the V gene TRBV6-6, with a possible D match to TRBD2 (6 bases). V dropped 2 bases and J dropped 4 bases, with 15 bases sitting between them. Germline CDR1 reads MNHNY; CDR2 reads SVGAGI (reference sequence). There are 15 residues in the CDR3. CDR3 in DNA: TGTGCCAGCAGTTACGGGGACCTAGCGAGGTACGAGCAGTACTTC. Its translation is CASSYGDLARYEQYF.

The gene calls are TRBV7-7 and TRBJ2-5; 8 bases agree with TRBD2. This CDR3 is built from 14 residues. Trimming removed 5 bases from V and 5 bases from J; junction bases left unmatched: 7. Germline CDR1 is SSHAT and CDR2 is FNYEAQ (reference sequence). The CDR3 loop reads CASSAGTSWETQYF. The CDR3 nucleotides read TGTGCCAGCAGCGCAGGGACTAGTTGGGAGACCCAGTACTTC. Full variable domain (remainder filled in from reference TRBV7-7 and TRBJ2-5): GAGVSQSPRYKVTKRGQDVTLRCDPISSHATLYWYQQALGQGPEFLTYFNYEAQPDKSGLPSDRFSAERPEGSISTLTIQRTEQRDSAMYRCASSAGTSWETQYFGPGTRLLVL.

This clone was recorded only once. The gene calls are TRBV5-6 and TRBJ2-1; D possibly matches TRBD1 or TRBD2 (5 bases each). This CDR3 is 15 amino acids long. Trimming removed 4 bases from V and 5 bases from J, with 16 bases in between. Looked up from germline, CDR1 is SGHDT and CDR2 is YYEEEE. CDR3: CASSPLGTSHNEQFF. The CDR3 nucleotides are TGTGCCAGCAGCCCCTTAGGGACGTCTCACAATGAGCAGTTCTTC.

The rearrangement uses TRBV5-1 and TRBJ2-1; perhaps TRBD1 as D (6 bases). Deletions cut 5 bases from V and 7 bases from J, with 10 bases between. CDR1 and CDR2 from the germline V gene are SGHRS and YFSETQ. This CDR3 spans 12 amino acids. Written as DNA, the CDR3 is TGCGCCAGCAGACCCCAGGGGAATGAGCAGTTCTTC. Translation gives CASRPQGNEQFF.

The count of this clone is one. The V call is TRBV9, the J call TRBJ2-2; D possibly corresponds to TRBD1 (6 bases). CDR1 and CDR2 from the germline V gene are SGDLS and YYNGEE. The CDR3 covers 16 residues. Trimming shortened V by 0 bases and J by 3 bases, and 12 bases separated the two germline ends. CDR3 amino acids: CASSVEGQYYTGELFF. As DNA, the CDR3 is TGTGCCAGCAGCGTAGAGGGACAATACTACACCGGGGAGCTGTTTTTT.

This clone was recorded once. The CDR3 spells CASSVGVVAGASFSYNEQFF. The CDR3 coding sequence is TGCGCCAGCAGCGTGGGGGTAGTAGCGGGAGCTTCTTTCTCCTACAATGAGCAGTTCTTC. V usage is TRBV5-1 and J usage is TRBJ2-1; 9 bases agree with TRBD2. After removal of 4 bases from V and 0 bases from J, the junction contained 17 bases not matched to a gene. This CDR3 spans 20 amino acids. Germline V gene data show CDR1 as SGHRS and CDR2 as YFSETQ. The variable domain in full, with the rest retrieved from reference TRBV5-1 and TRBJ2-1, is KAGVTQTPRYLIKTRGQQVTLSCSPISGHRSVSWYQQTPGQGLQFLFEYFSETQRNKGNFPGRFSGRQFSNSRSEMNVSTLELGDSALYLCASSVGVVAGASFSYNEQFFGPGTRLTVL.

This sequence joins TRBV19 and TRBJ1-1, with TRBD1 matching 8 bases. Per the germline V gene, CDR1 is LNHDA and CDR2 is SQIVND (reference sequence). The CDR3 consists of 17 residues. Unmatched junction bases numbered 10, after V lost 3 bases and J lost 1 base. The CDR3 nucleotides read TGTGCCAGTAGTATTAACCCGGGACAGGCACCGAACACTGAAGCTTTCTTT. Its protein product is CASSINPGQAPNTEAFF. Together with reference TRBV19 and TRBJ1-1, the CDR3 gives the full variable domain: DGGITQSPKYLFRKEGQNVTLSCEQNLNHDAMYWYRQDPGQGLRLIYYSQIVNDFQKGDIAEGYSVSREKKESFPLTVTSAQKNPTAFYLCASSINPGQAPNTEAFFGQGTRLTVV.